The 14 T cell receptor beta chains below were found in one sample sequenced in a study of cytomegalovirus exposure and HLA in healthy donors. Sequencing was performed with immunoSEQ multiplex PCR; in TCRdb, only in-frame clones are kept and a portion is missing. The sample includes 130,000 to 150,000 clones, roughly 86% of them seen just once. Sequenced sample: PBMCs. The receptor source for this set is a woman aged 30 to 39 in good health and CMV-seronegative.

This chain links TRBV4-2 with TRBJ1-1; tentative D call: TRBD1 (6 bases). Germline CDR1 and CDR2: LGHNA and YNFKEQ. V was trimmed by 4 bases and J by 5 bases, leaving 14 bases between them. CDR3 length: 14 amino acids. This CDR3 reads CASSLEGEGTEAFF. Written as DNA, the CDR3 is TGTGCCAGCAGCCTAGAGGGGGAGGGTACTGAAGCTTTCTTT.

The V and J genes are TRBV5-5 and TRBJ1-2; a weak D match, TRBD1 (6 bases). Looked up from germline, CDR1 is SGHKS and CDR2 is YYEKEE (reference sequence). CDR3 length: 14 amino acids. With 3 bases removed from V and 8 bases from J, the gap between germline ends came to 17 bases. The CDR3 loop is CASSWSPQGYGYTF. CDR3 DNA: TGTGCCAGCAGCTGGAGCCCCCAGGGGTACGGCTACACCTTC.

This clone was counted only a few times. This chain joins TRBV29-1 and TRBJ2-2; D might be TRBD2 (5 bases). With 8 bases removed from V and 5 bases from J, the gap between germline ends came to 12 bases. CDR1 is SQVTM and CDR2 is ANQGSEA in the germline V gene. The length of the CDR3 is 12 residues. The CDR3 DNA reads as TGCAGCCCCGACGGGGTAACCGGGGAGCTGTTTTTT. The encoded protein is CSPDGVTGELFF.

The chain links TRBV7-2 to TRBJ1-1; 7 bases map to TRBD1. Germline lookup yields CDR1 SGHTA and CDR2 FQGNSA. V gave up 8 bases and J gave up 6 bases; unmatched junction bases: 9. The CDR3 totals 13 residues. The CDR3 here is CASGYRGRAEAFF. CDR3 DNA: TGTGCCAGCGGATACAGGGGCCGGGCTGAAGCTTTCTTT.

J is TRBJ2-2 and V is TRBV9, with 7 bases matching TRBD1. This CDR3 has 14 residues. V lost 4 bases, J lost 3 bases, and 3 bases stayed unmatched. The germline gives CDR1 SGDLS, CDR2 YYNGEE. For the CDR3, the DNA is TGTGCCAGCAGCTGGGACAGCGACACCGGGGAGCTGTTTTTT. It codes for CASSWDSDTGELFF.

This clone was counted a single time. The CDR3 DNA reads as TGTGCCAGCAGTTTATATTTCGGGGGGGCAGTAGGCACAGATACGCAGTATTTT. Its protein is CASSLYFGGAVGTDTQYF. This chain joins TRBV28 and TRBJ2-3; 8 nucleotides line up with TRBD2. The CDR3 runs to 18 residues. J gave up 1 base and V 1 base, and 10 bases lay outside the gene matches. The germline V gene has CDR1 MDHEN and CDR2 SYDVKM.

V gene TRBV7-2 combines with J gene TRBJ2-2; 8 nucleotides match TRBD1. V lost 8 bases and J lost 5; bases outside the gene matches: 13. CDR1 is SGHTA, CDR2 FQGNSA, per germline. This CDR3 has 16 residues. In DNA form, the CDR3 reads TGTGCCAGCTCCAGACCCCAGGGGGCGGCGACCGGGGAGCTGTTTTTT. As protein: CASSRPQGAATGELFF.

The CDR3 DNA is TGTGCCAGCCGACAGGGACTGAACACCGGGGAGCTGTTTTTT. Protein product: CASRQGLNTGELFF. V usage is TRBV6-5 and J usage is TRBJ2-2; D possibly corresponds to TRBD1 (7 bases). CDR3 length: 14 amino acids. Germline loops: CDR1 MNHEY, CDR2 SVGAGI. V lost 8 bases and J 1 base, leaving 11 bases between the germline ends.

This chain links TRBV7-3 with TRBJ2-7; D unresolved. Germline CDR1 and CDR2: SGHTA and FQGTGA. The CDR3 is made up of 13 amino acids. V was clipped by 5 bases and J by 6 bases, with 14 bases between them. For the CDR3, the DNA is TGTGCCAGCAGCGTGAAACCTGACACCGAGCAGTACTTC. This gives the protein CASSVKPDTEQYF.

The V and J genes are TRBV2 and TRBJ1-2; 7 nucleotides align to TRBD1. The V segment lost 5 bases and the J segment 7 bases; nucleotides outside the gene matches: 10. This CDR3 is built from 14 residues. Germline assignment: CDR1 SNHLY and CDR2 FYNNEI. CDR3 coding DNA: TGTGCCAGCAGTTACATAGAGGACAGGTTTGGCTACACCTTC. Its protein is CASSYIEDRFGYTF.

The gene calls are TRBV13 and TRBJ2-1, with D possibly TRBD1 on 8 matching bases. CDR1 and CDR2 (germline): PRHDT, FYEKMQ (reference sequence). The CDR3 consists of 21 residues. Trimming cost V 3 bases and J 0 bases, with 27 bases left between them. CDR3 protein: CASSFLGSFGQGGGSYNEQFF. The CDR3 DNA follows: TGTGCCAGCAGCTTTCTTGGGTCTTTTGGACAGGGAGGGGGCTCCTACAATGAGCAGTTCTTC.

The chain combines TRBV27 with TRBJ2-1; tentative D call: TRBD1 (6 bases). Germline lookup yields CDR1 MNHEY and CDR2 SMNVEV (reference sequence). Trimming took 6 bases from V and 2 from J, leaving 14 bases between them. CDR3 length: 15 residues. The CDR3 DNA reads as TGTGCCAGCAGGACGGACAGTACGACCTACAATGAGCAGTTCTTC. Protein sequence: CASRTDSTTYNEQFF.

The chain has TRBV15 and TRBJ1-5; D is possibly TRBD1 (5 bases). The germline gives CDR1 LNHNV, CDR2 YYDKDF (reference sequence). V shed 3 bases and J shed 1 base, with 10 bases lying between them. The CDR3 runs 15 residues. The CDR3: CATSSDDSSNQPQHF. The CDR3, as DNA: TGTGCCACCAGCAGTGATGACAGCAGCAATCAGCCCCAGCATTTT.

This clone was picked up one time. CDR3 in amino acids: CASAAQGTDTQYF. The CDR3 DNA reads as TGCGCCAGCGCCGCACAGGGAACAGATACGCAGTATTTT. The chain uses TRBV5-1 and TRBJ2-3; tentatively, D is TRBD1 (6 bases). The V end was cut by 7 bases, the J end by 3 bases, with 12 bases between. CDR1 and CDR2 (germline): SGHRS, YFSETQ. This CDR3 contains 13 residues.